This T cell receptor (beta chain) comes out of a study of T-cell reconstitution after alpha-beta-depleted transplantation in children (dated by TCRdb to the mid-2010s). Broadly, across the study: Using TCR repertoire profiling, the study quantitatively followed how T-cell immune reconstitution unfolded in children after TCRalphabeta/CD19-depleted allogeneic hematopoietic cell transplantation.

This clonotype was seen a handful of times. What this receptor recognizes is not known. No base quality information exists; no much larger clone differs at one position. V is reduced by 6 bases and J by 2 bases, leaving a spacing of 20 bases between them. CDR1 and CDR2 are drawn from the germline V gene (reference sequence): DFQATT, SNEGSKA. The CDR3 runs 17 amino acids, cysteine and phenylalanine included. Kept here is only the CDR3 DNA, which spans 51 bases and is read in frame from base 1. The library relied on PCR. Sequencing relied on an Illumina HiSeq 2500. TCR libraries were prepared with molecular barcoding, using unique molecular identifiers to normalize TCRbeta repertoire quantification. The public reads were run again by TCRdb, first through fastp at Q25 and then through MiXCR, and only productive beta chains were kept. Identical CDR3 proteins give one entry, which carries the most common genes and DNA. The sample profile shows hundreds of thousands of distinct CDR3 sequences; 16% of them were found once. Of the sample, around 0.96% falls within the top ten clones.

Sequencing was performed on PBMCs from the stem cell graft donor, taken from the stem cell graft. This TCR derives from a human donor who donated a stem cell graft to a child with acute myeloid leukemia. Recombination linked TRBV20-1 to TRBJ1-6; a weak D assignment points to TRBD1 (5 bases agree). The DNA is as follows: TGCAGTGCGGGATCCCCAGGGTTGGTGACCTATAATTCACCCCTCCACTTT. It is translated as CSAGSPGLVTYNSPLHF.